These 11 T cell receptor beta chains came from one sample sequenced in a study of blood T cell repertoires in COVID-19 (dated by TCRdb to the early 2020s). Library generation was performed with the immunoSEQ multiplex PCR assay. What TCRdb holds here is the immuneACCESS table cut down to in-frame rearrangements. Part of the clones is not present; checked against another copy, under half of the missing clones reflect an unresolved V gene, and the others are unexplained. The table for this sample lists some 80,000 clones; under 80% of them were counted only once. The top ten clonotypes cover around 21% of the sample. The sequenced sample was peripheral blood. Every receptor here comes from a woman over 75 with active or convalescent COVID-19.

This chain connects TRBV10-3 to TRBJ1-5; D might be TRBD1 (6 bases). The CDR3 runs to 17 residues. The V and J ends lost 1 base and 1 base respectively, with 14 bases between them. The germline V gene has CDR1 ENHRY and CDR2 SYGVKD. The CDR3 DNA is TGTGCCATCAGTGAGTACTCGGACAGTTCGAGCAATCAGCCCCAGCATTTT. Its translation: CAISEYSDSSSNQPQHF.

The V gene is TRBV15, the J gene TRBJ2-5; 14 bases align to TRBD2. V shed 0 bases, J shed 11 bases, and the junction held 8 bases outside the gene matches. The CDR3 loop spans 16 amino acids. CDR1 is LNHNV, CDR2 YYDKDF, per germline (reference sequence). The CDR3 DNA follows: TGTGCCACCAGCAGAGATATGGGGACTAGCGGGGGATTACAGTACTTC. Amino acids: CATSRDMGTSGGLQYF.

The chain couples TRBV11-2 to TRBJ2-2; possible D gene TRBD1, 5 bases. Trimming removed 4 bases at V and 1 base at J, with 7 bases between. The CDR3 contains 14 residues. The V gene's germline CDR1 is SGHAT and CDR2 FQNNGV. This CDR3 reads CASSWGLNTGELFF. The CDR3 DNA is TGTGCCAGCAGCTGGGGCTTGAACACCGGGGAGCTGTTTTTT. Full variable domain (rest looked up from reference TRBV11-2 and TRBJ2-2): EAGVAQSPRYKIIEKRQSVAFWCNPISGHATLYWYQQILGQGPKLLIQFQNNGVVDDSQLPKDRFSAERLKGVDSTLKIQPAKLEDSAVYLCASSWGLNTGELFFGEGSRLTVL.

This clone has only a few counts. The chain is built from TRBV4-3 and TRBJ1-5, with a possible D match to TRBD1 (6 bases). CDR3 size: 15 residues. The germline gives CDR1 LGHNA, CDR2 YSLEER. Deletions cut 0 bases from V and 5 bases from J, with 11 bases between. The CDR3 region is CASSQDRGGHQPQHF. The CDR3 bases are TGCGCCAGCAGCCAAGATCGAGGGGGACATCAGCCCCAGCATTTT.

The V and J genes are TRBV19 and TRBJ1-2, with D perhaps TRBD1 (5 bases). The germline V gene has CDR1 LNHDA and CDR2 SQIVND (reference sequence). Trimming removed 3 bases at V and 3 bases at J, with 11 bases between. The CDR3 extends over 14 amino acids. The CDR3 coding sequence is TGTGCCAGTAGTATCCGACAGTACTACTATGGCTACACCTTC. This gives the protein CASSIRQYYYGYTF.

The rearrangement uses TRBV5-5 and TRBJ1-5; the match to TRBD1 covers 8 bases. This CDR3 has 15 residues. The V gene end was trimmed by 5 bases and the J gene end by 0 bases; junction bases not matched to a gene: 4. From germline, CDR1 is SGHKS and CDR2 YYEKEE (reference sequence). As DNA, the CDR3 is TGTGCCAGCAGTCGACAGGGGTATAGCAATCAGCCCCAGCATTTT. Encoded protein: CASSRQGYSNQPQHF.

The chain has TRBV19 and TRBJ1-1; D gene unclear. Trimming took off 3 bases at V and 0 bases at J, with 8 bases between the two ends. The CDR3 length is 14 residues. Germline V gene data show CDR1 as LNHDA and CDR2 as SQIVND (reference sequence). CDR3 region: CASSMGRLNTEAFF. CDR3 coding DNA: TGTGCCAGTAGTATGGGGAGATTGAACACTGAAGCTTTCTTT.

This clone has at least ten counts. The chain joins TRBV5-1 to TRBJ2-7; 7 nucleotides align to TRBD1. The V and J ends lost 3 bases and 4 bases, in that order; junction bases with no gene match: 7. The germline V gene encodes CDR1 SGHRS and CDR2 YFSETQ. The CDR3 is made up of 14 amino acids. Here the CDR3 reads CASSSRQGTYEQYF. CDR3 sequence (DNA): TGCGCCAGCAGCTCGCGACAGGGCACATACGAGCAGTACTTC.

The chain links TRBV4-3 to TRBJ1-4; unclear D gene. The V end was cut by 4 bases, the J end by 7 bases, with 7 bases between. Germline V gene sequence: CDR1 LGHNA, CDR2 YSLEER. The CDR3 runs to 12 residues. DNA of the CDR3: TGCGCCAGCAGCCCATTGAGTGAAAAACTGTTTTTT. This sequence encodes CASSPLSEKLFF.

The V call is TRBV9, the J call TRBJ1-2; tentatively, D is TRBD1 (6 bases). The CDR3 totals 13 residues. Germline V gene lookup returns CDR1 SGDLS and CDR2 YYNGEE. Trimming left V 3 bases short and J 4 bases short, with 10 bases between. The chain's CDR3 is CASSATDSYGYTF. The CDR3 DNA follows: TGTGCCAGCAGCGCAACGGACAGCTATGGCTACACCTTC.

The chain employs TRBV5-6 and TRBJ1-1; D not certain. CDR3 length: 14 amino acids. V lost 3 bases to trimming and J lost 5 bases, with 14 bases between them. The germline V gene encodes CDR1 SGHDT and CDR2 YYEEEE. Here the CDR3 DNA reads TGTGCCAGCAGCTACCCGGAGGGAAGGACTGAAGCTTTCTTT. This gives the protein CASSYPEGRTEAFF.